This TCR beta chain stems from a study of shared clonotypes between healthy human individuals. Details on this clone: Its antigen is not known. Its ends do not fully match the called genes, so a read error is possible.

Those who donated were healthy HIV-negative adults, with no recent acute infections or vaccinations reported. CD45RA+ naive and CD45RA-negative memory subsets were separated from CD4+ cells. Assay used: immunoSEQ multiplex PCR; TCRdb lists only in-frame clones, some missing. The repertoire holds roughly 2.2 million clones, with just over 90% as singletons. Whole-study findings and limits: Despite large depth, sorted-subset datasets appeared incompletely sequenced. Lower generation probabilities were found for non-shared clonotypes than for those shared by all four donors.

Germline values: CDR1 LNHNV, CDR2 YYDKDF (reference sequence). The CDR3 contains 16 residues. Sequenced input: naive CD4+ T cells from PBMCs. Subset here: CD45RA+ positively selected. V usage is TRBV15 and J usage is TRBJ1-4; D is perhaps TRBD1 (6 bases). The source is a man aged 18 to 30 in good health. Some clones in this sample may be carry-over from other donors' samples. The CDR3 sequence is CATRRGGFRDPEKLFF. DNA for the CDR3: TGTGCCACCAGGAGAGGGGGGTTCAGGGATCCTGAAAAACTGTTTTTT. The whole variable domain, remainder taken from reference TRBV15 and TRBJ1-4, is DAMVIQNPRYQVTQFGKPVTLSCSQTLNHNVMYWYQQKSSQAPKLLFHYYDKDFNNEADTPDNFQSRRPNTSFCFLDIRSPGLGDTAMYLCATRRGGFRDPEKLFFGSGTQLSVL.